This TCR beta chain came from a study of T-cell reconstitution after alpha-beta-depleted transplantation in children (dated by TCRdb to the mid-2010s). Study-wide context: Using TCR repertoire profiling, the study quantitatively followed how T-cell immune reconstitution unfolded in children after TCRalphabeta/CD19-depleted allogeneic hematopoietic cell transplantation. Overall study results and their limits: In some patients, high TCRbeta diversity at day 60 was attributed to recipient T cells and intrathymic progenitors that had survived conditioning. The apparently early recovery of alphabetaT-cell counts about two months after transplant reportedly depended on only several hundred rapidly expanded clones that came from non-depleted graft cells. Over subsequent months, a decline in hyperexpanded clone frequencies was noted, and after one year, T-cell counts and TCRbeta diversity were mostly ascribed to newly produced T cells.

Comments on this clonotype: What antigen it recognizes has not been identified. It has no much larger one-base neighbor in the sample; base qualities were not kept.

This sample's treatment or condition label indicates: allogeneic hematopoietic cell transplantation with graft depleted of TCRalphabeta T cells and CD19 B cells. Transplant recipients were children who received TCRalphabeta/CD19-depleted allogeneic hematopoietic cell grafts. Library creation used PCR. Sequencing took place on an Illumina HiSeq 2500. TCR library preparation used molecular barcoding, with unique molecular identifiers applied to normalize quantification of the TCRbeta repertoire. TCRdb trimmed public reads at Q25 via fastp, called clones via MiXCR and kept in-frame beta chains. Every distinct CDR3 protein forms one entry, paired with its most common genes and DNA. The sample records hundreds of thousands of distinct CDR3 sequences, roughly 13% of which are singletons. Jointly, the top ten make up about 2.2% of the sample. For CDR1 and CDR2, the germline V gene lists SQVTM and ANQGSEA. Between the V and J ends, shortened by 2 bases and 2 bases respectively, the junction contains 7 bases. The CDR3 covers 13 residues, taking in both the cysteine and the phenylalanine. The only DNA kept is the CDR3, 39 bases in frame from the first base.

The sample was PBMCs, mostly from graft donor cells, taken 360 days after TCRalphabeta/CD19-depleted stem cell transplant. The chain links TRBV29-1 with TRBJ2-1, with the D segment identity uncertain. The TCR was taken from a male patient aged 10 to 17 who had a stem cell transplant for acute myeloid leukemia, so the T cells may come from the graft donor. The sequenced DNA is TGCAGCGTTGAACTTACTACCTACAATGAGCAGTTCTTC. The resulting protein is CSVELTTYNEQFF.